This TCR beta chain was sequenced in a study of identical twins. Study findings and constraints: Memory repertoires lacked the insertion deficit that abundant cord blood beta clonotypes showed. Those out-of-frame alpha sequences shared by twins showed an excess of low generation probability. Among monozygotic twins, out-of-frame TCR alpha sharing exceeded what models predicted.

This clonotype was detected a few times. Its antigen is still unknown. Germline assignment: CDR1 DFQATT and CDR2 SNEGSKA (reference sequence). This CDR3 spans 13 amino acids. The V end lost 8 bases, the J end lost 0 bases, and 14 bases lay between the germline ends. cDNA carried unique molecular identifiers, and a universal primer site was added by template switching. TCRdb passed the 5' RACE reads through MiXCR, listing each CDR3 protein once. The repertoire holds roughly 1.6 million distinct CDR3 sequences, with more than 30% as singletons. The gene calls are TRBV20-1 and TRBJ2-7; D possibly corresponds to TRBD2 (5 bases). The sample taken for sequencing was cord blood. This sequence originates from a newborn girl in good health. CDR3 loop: CSNRGPVSYEQYF. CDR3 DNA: TGCAGTAACCGAGGGCCGGTCTCCTACGAGCAGTACTTC.